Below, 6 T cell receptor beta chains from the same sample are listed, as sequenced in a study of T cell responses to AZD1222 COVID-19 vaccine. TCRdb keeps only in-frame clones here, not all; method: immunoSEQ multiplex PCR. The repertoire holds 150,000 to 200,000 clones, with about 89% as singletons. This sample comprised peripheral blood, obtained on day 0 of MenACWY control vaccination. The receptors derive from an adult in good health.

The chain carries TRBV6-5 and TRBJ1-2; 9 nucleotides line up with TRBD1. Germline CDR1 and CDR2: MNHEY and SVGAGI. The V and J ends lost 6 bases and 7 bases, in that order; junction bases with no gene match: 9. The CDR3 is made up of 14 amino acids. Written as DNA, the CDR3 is TGTGCCAGCAGCGCGACGGACAGGGGAGGTGGCTACACCTTC. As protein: CASSATDRGGGYTF.

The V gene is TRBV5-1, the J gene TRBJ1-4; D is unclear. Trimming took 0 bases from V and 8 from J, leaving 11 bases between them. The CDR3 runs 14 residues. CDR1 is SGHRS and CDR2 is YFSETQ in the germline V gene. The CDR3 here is CASSLESFGEKLFF. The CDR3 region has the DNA TGCGCCAGCAGCTTGGAGAGTTTTGGAGAAAAACTGTTTTTT. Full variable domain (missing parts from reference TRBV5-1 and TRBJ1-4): KAGVTQTPRYLIKTRGQQVTLSCSPISGHRSVSWYQQTPGQGLQFLFEYFSETQRNKGNFPGRFSGRQFSNSRSEMNVSTLELGDSALYLCASSLESFGEKLFFGSGTQLSVL.

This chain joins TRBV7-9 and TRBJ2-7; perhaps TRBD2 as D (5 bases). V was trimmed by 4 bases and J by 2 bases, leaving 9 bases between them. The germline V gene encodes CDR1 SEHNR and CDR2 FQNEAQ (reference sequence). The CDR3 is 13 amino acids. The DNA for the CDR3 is TGTGCCAGCAGCTACCAGGAGGCCTACGAGCAGTACTTC. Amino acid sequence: CASSYQEAYEQYF.

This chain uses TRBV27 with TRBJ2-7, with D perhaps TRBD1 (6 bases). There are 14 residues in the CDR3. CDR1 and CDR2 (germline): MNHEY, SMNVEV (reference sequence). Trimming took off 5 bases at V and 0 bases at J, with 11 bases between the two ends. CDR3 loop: CASSPRGYSYEQYF. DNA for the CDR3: TGTGCCAGCAGTCCCAGGGGTTACTCCTACGAGCAGTACTTC.

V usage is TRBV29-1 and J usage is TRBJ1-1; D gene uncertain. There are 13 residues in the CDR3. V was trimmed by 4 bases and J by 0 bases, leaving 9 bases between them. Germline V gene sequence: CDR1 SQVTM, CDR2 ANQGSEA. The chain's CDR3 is CSVGAIMNTEAFF. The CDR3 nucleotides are TGCAGCGTTGGTGCAATTATGAACACTGAAGCTTTCTTT.

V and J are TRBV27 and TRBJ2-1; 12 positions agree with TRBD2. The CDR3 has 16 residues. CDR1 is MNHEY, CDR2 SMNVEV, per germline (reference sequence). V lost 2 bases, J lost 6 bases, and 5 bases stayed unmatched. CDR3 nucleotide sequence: TGTGCCAGCAGTTTAGCCGGGACTAGCGGGTTCAATGAGCAGTTCTTC. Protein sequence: CASSLAGTSGFNEQFF.